The 14 T cell receptor beta chains given below trace back to one sample, sequenced in a study of cytotoxic CD8 clonotypes in ibrutinib-treated CLL. Libraries were prepared by immunoSEQ multiplex PCR; TCRdb keeps only in-frame clonotypes and omits some of them. The repertoire includes some 300,000 clones, about 80% of them detected once, and more than 6% sits in the top ten. The input for sequencing was PBMCs, taken before ibrutinib treatment. These receptor sequences come from a human donor with chronic lymphocytic leukemia.

The rearrangement links TRBV25-1 to TRBJ2-5, with a tentative D call TRBD2 (6 bases). V lost 2 bases and J lost 2, with 12 bases in between. Germline V CDR1 and CDR2: MGHDK, SYGVNS. CDR3 size: 15 residues. CDR3 sequence: CASSEGLYYQETQYF. CDR3 in DNA: TGTGCCAGCAGTGAAGGACTATACTATCAAGAGACCCAGTACTTC.

CDR3 in DNA: TGTGCCAGCAGTACGGGGATTAATAGCAATCAGCCCCAGCATTTT. Translation gives CASSTGINSNQPQHF. The rearrangement uses TRBV6-5 and TRBJ1-5; D unclear. The CDR3 contains 15 residues. The V and J ends lost 5 bases and 0 bases respectively, with 11 bases between them. CDR1 and CDR2 from the germline V gene are MNHEY and SVGAGI.

This clone has a single count. This chain connects TRBV6-5 to TRBJ2-3, with a tentative D call TRBD2 (5 bases). Germline-derived CDR1 and CDR2 are MNHEY and SVGAGI. CDR3 length: 13 residues. V was shortened by 5 bases and J by 4 bases, with 10 bases between the two germline ends. The CDR3 protein is CASSRGLPDTQYF. The CDR3 coding sequence is TGTGCCAGCAGTAGAGGACTGCCAGATACGCAGTATTTT.

The chain links TRBV9 to TRBJ2-5, with D maybe TRBD1 (6 bases). The CDR3 contains 14 residues. V was clipped by 0 bases and J by 1 base, with 7 bases between them. Germline CDR1 SGDLS, CDR2 YYNGEE. The CDR3 DNA reads as TGTGCCAGCAGCGTAGCAGGGGTCCAAGAGACCCAGTACTTC. Translating it yields CASSVAGVQETQYF.

The CDR3 DNA sequence: TGTGCCAGCAGTCGATCCGACCCGTTCTTAGTTGGTCAGCCCCAGCATTTT. This encodes CASSRSDPFLVGQPQHF. The chain links TRBV4-2 to TRBJ1-5; no firm D call. Germline loops: CDR1 LGHNA, CDR2 YNFKEQ. This CDR3 region has 17 residues. V was clipped by 6 bases and J by 6 bases, with 24 bases between them.

The chain is built from TRBV7-8 and TRBJ1-5; no reliable D call. The germline CDR1 and CDR2 sequences are SGHVS and FQNEAQ. V dropped 2 bases and J dropped 0 bases, with 8 bases sitting between them. There are 15 residues in the CDR3. This chain's CDR3 is CASSLTAYSNQPQHF. The CDR3 coding sequence is TGTGCCAGCAGCTTAACAGCTTATAGCAATCAGCCCCAGCATTTT.

The V and J genes are TRBV7-2 and TRBJ2-3, with D hard to call. Trimming left V 3 bases short and J 4 bases short, with 11 bases between. This CDR3 has 14 amino acids. Germline V gene lookup returns CDR1 SGHTA and CDR2 FQGNSA. The CDR3 spells CASSFYNRPDTQYF. DNA of the CDR3: TGTGCCAGCAGCTTCTACAATCGCCCAGATACGCAGTATTTT.

The chain is built from TRBV5-4 and TRBJ2-3; 10 bases fit TRBD2. V lost 1 base, J lost 4 bases, and 3 bases stayed unmatched. This CDR3 has 15 amino acids. Germline CDR1 is SGHNT and CDR2 is YYREEE (reference sequence). CDR3 nucleotide sequence: TGTGCCAGCAGCTTGACTAGCGGGGTTTCAGATACGCAGTATTTT. This encodes CASSLTSGVSDTQYF. Complete variable domain (other parts from reference TRBV5-4 and TRBJ2-3): ETGVTQSPTHLIKTRGQQVTLRCSSQSGHNTVSWYQQALGQGPQFIFQYYREEENGRGNFPPRFSGLQFPNYSSELNVNALELDDSALYLCASSLTSGVSDTQYFGPGTRLTVL.

V gene TRBV4-2 combines with J gene TRBJ1-4; D not certain. Trimming cost V 3 bases and J 8 bases, with 13 bases left between them. Germline CDR1 LGHNA, CDR2 YNFKEQ. The CDR3 length is 14 residues. Here the CDR3 reads CASSQTPMGEKLFF. The CDR3 DNA sequence: TGTGCCAGCAGCCAGACGCCAATGGGAGAAAAACTGTTTTTT.

The chain recombines TRBV9 with TRBJ2-2, with 9 bases fitting TRBD1. Germline CDR1 and CDR2: SGDLS and YYNGEE. After removal of 4 bases from V and 7 bases from J, the junction contained 5 bases not matched to a gene. The CDR3 length is 14 residues. The chain's CDR3 is CASSTQGAVGELFF. CDR3 nucleotide sequence: TGTGCCAGCAGCACACAGGGGGCAGTCGGGGAGCTGTTTTTT.

The chain employs TRBV5-6 and TRBJ2-5; 7 bases match TRBD2. The CDR3 covers 16 residues. Germline V CDR1 and CDR2: SGHDT, YYEEEE. J lost 0 bases, V lost 1 base, and 6 bases had no gene match. The DNA for the CDR3 is TGTGCCAGCAGCTTGAGGGACTACCTGTACCAAGAGACCCAGTACTTC. Protein: CASSLRDYLYQETQYF.

The chain is built from TRBV4-3 and TRBJ2-7; 8 bases fit TRBD1. J gave up 3 bases and V 1 base, and 5 bases lay outside the gene matches. The germline V gene has CDR1 LGHNA and CDR2 YSLEER. The CDR3 extends over 15 amino acids. CDR3 sequence (DNA): TGCGCCAGCAGCCAAGGGGCAGGGGGCCTCTACGAGCAGTACTTC. It specifies CASSQGAGGLYEQYF.

V usage is TRBV9 and J usage is TRBJ1-1; no reliable D call. This CDR3 contains 14 residues. Between the trimmed V and J ends, which lost 0 bases and 5 bases, there was a span of 11 bases. Germline CDR1 and CDR2: SGDLS and YYNGEE. Written as DNA, the CDR3 is TGTGCCAGCAGCGTAGGGAGGGTCGGAACTGAAGCTTTCTTT. It codes for CASSVGRVGTEAFF.

This rearrangement joins TRBV5-1 to TRBJ2-2, with D hard to call. Germline CDR1 and CDR2: SGHRS and YFSETQ. The CDR3 length is 14 residues. Trimming cost V 4 bases and J 5 bases, with 12 bases left between them. The CDR3 coding sequence is TGCGCCAGCAGCCTCCGTTGGGTTACCGGGGAGCTGTTTTTT. Translating it yields CASSLRWVTGELFF.